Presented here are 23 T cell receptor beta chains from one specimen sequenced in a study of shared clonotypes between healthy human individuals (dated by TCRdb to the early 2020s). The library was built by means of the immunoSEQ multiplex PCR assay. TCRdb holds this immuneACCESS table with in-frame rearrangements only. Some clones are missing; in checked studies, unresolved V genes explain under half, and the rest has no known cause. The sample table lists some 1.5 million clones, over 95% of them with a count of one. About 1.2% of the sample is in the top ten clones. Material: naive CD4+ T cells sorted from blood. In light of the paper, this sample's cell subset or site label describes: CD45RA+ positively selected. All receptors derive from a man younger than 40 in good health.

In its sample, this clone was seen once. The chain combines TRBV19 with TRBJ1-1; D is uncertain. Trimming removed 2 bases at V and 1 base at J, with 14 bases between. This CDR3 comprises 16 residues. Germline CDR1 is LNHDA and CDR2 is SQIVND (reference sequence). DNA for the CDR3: TGTGCCAGTAGTATAACCGCTGGCACGGGGAACACTGAAGCTTTCTTT. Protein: CASSITAGTGNTEAFF.

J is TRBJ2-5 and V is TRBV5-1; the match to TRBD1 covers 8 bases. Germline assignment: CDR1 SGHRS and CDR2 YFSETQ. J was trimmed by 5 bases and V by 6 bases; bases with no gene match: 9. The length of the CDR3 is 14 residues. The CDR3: CASTLTGARETQYF. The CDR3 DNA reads TGCGCCAGCACATTGACAGGGGCTAGGGAGACCCAGTACTTC.

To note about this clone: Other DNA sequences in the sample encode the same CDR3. As DNA, the CDR3 is TGTGCCAGCAGTTCAGGGGGTTATGGCTACACCTTC. It translates to CASSSGGYGYTF. V gene TRBV28 combines with J gene TRBJ1-2; 7 nucleotides line up with TRBD1. V lost 4 bases, J lost 5 bases, and 1 base stayed unmatched. From germline, CDR1 is MDHEN and CDR2 SYDVKM. There are 12 residues in the CDR3.

The DNA of the CDR3 is TGTGCCAGCAGTGAGTCAGCGGTTAGCTACTACGAGCAGTACTTC. Its translation is CASSESAVSYYEQYF. V gene TRBV6-1 combines with J gene TRBJ2-7; D perhaps matches TRBD2 (5 bases). CDR3 length: 15 residues. From germline, CDR1 is MNHNS and CDR2 SASEGT. The ends were cut back, 3 bases at V and 3 bases at J, with 15 bases in the middle.

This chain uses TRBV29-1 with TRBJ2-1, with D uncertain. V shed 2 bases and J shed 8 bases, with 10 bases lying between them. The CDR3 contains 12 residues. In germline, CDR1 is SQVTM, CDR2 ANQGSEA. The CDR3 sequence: CSVERLRDEQFF. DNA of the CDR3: TGCAGCGTTGAACGTCTTAGGGATGAGCAGTTCTTC.

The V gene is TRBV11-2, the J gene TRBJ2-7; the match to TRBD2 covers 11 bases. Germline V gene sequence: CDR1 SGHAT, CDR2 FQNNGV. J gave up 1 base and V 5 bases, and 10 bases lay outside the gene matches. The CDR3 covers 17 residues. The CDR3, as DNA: TGTGCCAGCAGCCGACGGATGACTAGCGGGATTTCCTACGAGCAGTACTTC. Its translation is CASSRRMTSGISYEQYF.

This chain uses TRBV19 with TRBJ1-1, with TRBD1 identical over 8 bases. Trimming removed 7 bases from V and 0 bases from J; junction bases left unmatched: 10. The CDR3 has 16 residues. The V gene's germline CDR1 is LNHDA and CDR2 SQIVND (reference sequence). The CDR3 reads CASTLDRGKMNTEAFF. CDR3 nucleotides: TGTGCCAGTACCCTAGACAGGGGCAAAATGAACACTGAAGCTTTCTTT.

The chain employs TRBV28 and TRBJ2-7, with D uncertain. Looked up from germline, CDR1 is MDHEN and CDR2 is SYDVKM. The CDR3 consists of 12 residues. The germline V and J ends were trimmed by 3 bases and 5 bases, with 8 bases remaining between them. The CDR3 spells CASSLAWDEQYF. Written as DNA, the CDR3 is TGTGCCAGCAGTTTGGCCTGGGACGAGCAGTACTTC.

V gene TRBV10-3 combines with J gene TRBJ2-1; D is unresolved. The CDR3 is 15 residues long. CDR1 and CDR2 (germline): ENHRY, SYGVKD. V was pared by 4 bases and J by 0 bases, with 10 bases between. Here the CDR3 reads CAISGSRSSYNEQFF. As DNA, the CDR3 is TGTGCCATCAGTGGGTCTAGGAGCTCCTACAATGAGCAGTTCTTC.

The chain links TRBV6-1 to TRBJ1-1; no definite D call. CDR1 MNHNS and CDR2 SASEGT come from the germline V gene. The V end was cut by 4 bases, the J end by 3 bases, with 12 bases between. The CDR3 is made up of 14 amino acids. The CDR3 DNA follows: TGTGCCAGCAGTGGCGGCCCATTGGACACTGAAGCTTTCTTT. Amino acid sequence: CASSGGPLDTEAFF.

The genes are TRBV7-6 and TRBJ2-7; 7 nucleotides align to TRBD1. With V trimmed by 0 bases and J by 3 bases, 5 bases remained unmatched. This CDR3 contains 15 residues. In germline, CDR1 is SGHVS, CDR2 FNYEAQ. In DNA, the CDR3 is TGTGCCAGCAGCTTAGCCGGGGACAGAAACTACGAGCAGTACTTC. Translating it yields CASSLAGDRNYEQYF.

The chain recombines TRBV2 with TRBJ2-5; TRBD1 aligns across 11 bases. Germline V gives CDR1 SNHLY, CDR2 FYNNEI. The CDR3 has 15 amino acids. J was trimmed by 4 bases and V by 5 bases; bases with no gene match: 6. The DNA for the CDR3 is TGTGCCAGCAGTCGGGACAGGGGGTTTCGAGAGACCCAGTACTTC. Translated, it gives CASSRDRGFRETQYF. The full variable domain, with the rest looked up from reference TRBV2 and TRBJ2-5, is EPEVTQTPSHQVTQMGQEVILRCVPISNHLYFYWYRQILGQKVEFLVSFYNNEISEKSEIFDDQFSVERPDGSNFTLKIRSTKLEDSAMYFCASSRDRGFRETQYFGPGTRLLVL.

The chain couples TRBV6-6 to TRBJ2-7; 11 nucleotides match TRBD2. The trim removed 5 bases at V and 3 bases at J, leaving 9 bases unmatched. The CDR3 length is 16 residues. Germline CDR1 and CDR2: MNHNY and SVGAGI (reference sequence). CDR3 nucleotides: TGTGCCAGCAGTAGGCCGACTAGCGGGATACTCTACGAGCAGTACTTC. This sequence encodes CASSRPTSGILYEQYF.

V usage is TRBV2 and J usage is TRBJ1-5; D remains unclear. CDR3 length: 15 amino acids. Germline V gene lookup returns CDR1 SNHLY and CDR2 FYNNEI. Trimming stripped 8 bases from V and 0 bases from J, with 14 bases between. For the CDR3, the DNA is TGTGCCAGCTGGGGAGGACTTTATAGCAATCAGCCCCAGCATTTT. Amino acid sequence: CASWGGLYSNQPQHF.

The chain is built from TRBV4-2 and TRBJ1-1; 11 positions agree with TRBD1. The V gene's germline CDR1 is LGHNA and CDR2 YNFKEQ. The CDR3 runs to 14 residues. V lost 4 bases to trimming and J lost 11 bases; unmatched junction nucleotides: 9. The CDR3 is CASSLAGTGGWAFF. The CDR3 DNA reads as TGTGCCAGCAGCCTTGCCGGGACAGGGGGGTGGGCTTTCTTT.

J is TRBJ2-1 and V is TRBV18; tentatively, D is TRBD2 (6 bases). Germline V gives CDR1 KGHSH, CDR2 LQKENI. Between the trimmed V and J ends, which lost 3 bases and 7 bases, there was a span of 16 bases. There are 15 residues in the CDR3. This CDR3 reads CASSPSGEVRNEQFF. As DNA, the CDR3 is TGTGCCAGCTCACCTTCGGGAGAAGTGAGGAATGAGCAGTTCTTC.

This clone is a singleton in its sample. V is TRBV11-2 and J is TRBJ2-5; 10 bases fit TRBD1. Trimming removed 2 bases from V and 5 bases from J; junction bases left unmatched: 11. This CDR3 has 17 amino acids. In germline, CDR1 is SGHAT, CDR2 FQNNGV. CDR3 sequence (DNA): TGTGCCAGCAGCTTACATTTCGGACAGGGGGATAGGGAGACCCAGTACTTC. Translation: CASSLHFGQGDRETQYF.

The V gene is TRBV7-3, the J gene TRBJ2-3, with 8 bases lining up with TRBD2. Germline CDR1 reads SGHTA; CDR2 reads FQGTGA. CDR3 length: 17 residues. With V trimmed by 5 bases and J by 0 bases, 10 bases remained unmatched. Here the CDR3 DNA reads TGTGCCAGCAGCCCATGGAGGGCTAGCGGGAGCACAGATACGCAGTATTTT. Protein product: CASSPWRASGSTDTQYF.

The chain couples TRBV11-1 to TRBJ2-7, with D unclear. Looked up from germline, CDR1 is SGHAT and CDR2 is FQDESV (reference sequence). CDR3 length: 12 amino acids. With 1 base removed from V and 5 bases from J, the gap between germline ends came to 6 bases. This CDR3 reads CASSLGAHEQYF. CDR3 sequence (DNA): TGTGCCAGCAGCTTAGGGGCTCACGAGCAGTACTTC.

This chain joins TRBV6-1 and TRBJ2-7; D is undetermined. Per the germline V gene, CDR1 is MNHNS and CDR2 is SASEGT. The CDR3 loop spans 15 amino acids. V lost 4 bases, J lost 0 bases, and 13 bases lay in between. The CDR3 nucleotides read TGTGCCAGCAGTGTTTACGGCGATCCCTCCTACGAGCAGTACTTC. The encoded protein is CASSVYGDPSYEQYF.

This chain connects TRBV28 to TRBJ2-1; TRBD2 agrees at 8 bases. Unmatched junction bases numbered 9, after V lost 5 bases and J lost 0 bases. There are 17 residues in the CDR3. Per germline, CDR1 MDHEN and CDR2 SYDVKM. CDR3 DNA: TGTGCCAGCAGTGGAACTAGCGGCCTGCGCTCCTACAATGAGCAGTTCTTC. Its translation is CASSGTSGLRSYNEQFF.

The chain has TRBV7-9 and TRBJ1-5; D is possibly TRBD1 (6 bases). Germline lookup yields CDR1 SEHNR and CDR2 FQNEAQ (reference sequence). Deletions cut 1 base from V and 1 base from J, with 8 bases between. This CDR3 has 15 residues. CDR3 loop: CASSLGGASNQPQHF. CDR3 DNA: TGTGCCAGCAGCTTAGGGGGGGCAAGCAATCAGCCCCAGCATTTT. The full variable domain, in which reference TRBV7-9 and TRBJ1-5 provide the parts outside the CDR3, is DTGVSQNPRHKITKRGQNVTFRCDPISEHNRLYWYRQTLGQGPEFLTYFQNEAQLEKSRLLSDRFSAERPKGSFSTLEIQRTEQGDSAMYLCASSLGGASNQPQHFGDGTRLSIL.

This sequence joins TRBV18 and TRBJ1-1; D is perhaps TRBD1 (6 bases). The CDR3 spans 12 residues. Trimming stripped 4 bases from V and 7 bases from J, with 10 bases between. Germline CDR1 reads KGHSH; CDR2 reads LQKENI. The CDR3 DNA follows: TGTGCCAGCTCACGCGGACAGATTGAAGCTTTCTTT. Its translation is CASSRGQIEAFF.